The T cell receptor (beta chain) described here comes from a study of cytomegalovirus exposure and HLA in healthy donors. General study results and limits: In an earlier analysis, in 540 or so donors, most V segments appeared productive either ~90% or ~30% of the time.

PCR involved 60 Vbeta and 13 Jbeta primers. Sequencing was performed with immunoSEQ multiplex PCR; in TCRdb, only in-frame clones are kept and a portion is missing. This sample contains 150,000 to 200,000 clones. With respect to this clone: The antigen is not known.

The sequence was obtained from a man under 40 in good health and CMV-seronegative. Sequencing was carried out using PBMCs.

The CDR3 nucleotides are TGTGCCAGCAGCCAAGATTTGGGGACTAGCGACGAGCAGTACTTC. Translated, it gives CASSQDLGTSDEQYF. The chain recombines TRBV4-2 with TRBJ2-7, with TRBD2 matching over 10 bases. CDR3 size: 15 residues. Germline V gene lookup returns CDR1 LGHNA and CDR2 YNFKEQ. J was trimmed by 5 bases and V by 0 bases; bases with no gene match: 4.